This entry features one T cell receptor beta chain sequence. Its matching antigen is unknown. The library came from three nested PCR rounds adapted from ARM-PCR protocols. TCRdb redid the calling of the multiplex PCR reads with MiXCR, one entry per CDR3 protein. This sample carries around 86,000 distinct CDR3 sequences, roughly 72% of them seen once, and the ten largest clones take about 9.5%. The data stem from a study of tumor and adjacent non-tumor tissue in lung cancer. Study-level background: Aged about 30 to 76 years, patients included nine to eleven men and a few women with stage I to III disease.

The template was RNA from unsorted bulk tissue. Donors were chemotherapy-naive, newly diagnosed lung cancer surgical patients in China, August–late 2014. Study outcomes and limitations: Patients with more diverse tumor TCRs had worse survival.

CDR1 is LGHNA, CDR2 YNFKEQ, per germline. CDR3 length: 18 residues. V lost 0 bases to trimming and J lost 10 bases; unmatched junction nucleotides: 17. This TCR derives from a woman in her 40s with non-small cell lung cancer. The chain combines TRBV4-2 with TRBJ1-4; 7 bases fit TRBD1. The material sequenced was lung tumor tissue. DNA for the CDR3: TGTGCCAGCAGCCAAGAGGTGGGACAGAGTGGCGTAGGCCGAAAACTGTTTTTT. Translated: CASSQEVGQSGVGRKLFF.